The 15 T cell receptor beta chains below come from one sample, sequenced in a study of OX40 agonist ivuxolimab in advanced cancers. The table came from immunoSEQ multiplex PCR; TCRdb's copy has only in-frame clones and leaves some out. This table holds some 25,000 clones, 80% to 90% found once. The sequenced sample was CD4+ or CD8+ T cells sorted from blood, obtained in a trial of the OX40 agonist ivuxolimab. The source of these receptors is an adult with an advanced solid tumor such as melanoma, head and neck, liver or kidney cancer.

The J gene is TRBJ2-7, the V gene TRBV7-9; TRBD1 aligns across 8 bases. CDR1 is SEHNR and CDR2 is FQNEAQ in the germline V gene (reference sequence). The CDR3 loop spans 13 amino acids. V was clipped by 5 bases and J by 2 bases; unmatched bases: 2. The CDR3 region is CASSVGQAYEQYF. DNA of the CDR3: TGTGCCAGCAGCGTGGGACAGGCCTACGAGCAGTACTTC.

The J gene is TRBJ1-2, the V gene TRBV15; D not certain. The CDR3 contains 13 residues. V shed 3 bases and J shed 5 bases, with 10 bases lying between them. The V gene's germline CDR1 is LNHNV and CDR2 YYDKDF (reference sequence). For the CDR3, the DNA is TGTGCCACCAGCAGCAGCCTGGGGTATGGCTACACCTTC. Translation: CATSSSLGYGYTF.

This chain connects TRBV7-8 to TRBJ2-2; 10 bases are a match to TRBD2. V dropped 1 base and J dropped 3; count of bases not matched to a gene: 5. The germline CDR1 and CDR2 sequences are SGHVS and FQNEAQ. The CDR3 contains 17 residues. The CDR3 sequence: CASSLGAGGPDTGELFF. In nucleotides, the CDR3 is TGTGCCAGCAGCTTAGGAGCGGGGGGGCCGGACACCGGGGAGCTGTTTTTT.

The CDR3 sequence is CASSSGVYGYTF. CDR3 nucleotides: TGTGCCAGCAGCTCGGGAGTATATGGCTACACCTTC. The chain links TRBV5-5 to TRBJ1-2; no clear D. CDR1 SGHKS and CDR2 YYEKEE come from the germline V gene (reference sequence). The CDR3 is 12 amino acids. V lost 3 bases and J 5 bases, leaving 8 bases between the germline ends. The whole variable domain, remainder taken from reference TRBV5-5 and TRBJ1-2, is DAGVTQSPTHLIKTRGQQVTLRCSPISGHKSVSWYQQVLGQGPQFIFQYYEKEERGRGNFPDRFSARQFPNYSSELNVNALLLGDSALYLCASSSGVYGYTFGSGTRLTVV.

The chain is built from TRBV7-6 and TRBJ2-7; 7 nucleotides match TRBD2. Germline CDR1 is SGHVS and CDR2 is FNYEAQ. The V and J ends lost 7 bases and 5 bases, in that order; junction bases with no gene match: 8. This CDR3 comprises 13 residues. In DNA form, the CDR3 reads TGTGCCAGCAATGCGGGAGTCGGCGACGAGCAGTACTTC. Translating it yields CASNAGVGDEQYF.

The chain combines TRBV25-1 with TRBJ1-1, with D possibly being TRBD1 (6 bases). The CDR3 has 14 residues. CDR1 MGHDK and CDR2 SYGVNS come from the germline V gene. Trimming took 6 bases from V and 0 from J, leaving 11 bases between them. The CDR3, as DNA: TGTGCCAGCAGGTTAGGGGGGATGAACACTGAAGCTTTCTTT. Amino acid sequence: CASRLGGMNTEAFF.

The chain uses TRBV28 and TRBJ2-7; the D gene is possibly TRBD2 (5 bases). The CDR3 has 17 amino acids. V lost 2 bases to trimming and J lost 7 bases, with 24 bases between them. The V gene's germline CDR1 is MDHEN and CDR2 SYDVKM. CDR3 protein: CASSLPLAIGSLGEQYF. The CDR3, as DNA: TGTGCCAGCAGTTTACCCCTGGCGATAGGGAGCCTGGGGGAGCAGTACTTC.

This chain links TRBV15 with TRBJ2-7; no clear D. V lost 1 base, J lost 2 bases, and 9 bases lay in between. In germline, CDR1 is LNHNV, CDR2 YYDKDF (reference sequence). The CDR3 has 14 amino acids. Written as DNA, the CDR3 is TGTGCCACCAGCAGAGGACACGGAGCCTACGAGCAGTACTTC. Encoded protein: CATSRGHGAYEQYF.

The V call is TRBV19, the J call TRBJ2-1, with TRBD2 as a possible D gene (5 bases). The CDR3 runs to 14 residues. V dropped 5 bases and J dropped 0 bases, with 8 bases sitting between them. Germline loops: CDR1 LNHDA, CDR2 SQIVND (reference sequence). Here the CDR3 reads CASSLGSSYNEQFF. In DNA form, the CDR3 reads TGTGCCAGTAGTTTGGGGAGCTCCTACAATGAGCAGTTCTTC.

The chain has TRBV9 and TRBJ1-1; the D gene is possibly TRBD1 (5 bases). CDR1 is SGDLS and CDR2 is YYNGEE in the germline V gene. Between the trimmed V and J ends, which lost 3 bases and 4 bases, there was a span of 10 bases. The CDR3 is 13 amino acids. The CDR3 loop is CASSERGPTEAFF. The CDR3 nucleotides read TGTGCCAGCAGCGAACGGGGACCCACTGAAGCTTTCTTT. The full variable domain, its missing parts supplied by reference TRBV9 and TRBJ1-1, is DSGVTQTPKHLITATGQRVTLRCSPRSGDLSVYWYQQSLDQGLQFLIQYYNGEERAKGNILERFSAQQFPDLHSELNLSSLELGDSALYFCASSERGPTEAFFGQGTRLTVV.

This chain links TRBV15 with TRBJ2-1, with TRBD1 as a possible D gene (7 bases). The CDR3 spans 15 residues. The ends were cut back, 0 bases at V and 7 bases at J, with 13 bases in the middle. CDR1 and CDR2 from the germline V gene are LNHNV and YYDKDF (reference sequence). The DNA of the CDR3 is TGTGCCACCAGCAGAGAGGAGGGGGCCACGAATGAGCAGTTCTTC. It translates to CATSREEGATNEQFF.

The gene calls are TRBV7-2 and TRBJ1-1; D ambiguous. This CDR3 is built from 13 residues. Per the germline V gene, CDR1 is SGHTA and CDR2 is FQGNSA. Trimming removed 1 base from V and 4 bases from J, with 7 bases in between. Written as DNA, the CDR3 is TGTGCCAGCAGCTTAGTCCCAAGCACTGAAGCTTTCTTT. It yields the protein CASSLVPSTEAFF.

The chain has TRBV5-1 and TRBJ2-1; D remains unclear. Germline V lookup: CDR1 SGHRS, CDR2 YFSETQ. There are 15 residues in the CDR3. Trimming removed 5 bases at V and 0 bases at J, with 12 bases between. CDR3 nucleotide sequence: TGCGCCAGCAGATCTAGGGCCACCTCCTACAATGAGCAGTTCTTC. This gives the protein CASRSRATSYNEQFF.

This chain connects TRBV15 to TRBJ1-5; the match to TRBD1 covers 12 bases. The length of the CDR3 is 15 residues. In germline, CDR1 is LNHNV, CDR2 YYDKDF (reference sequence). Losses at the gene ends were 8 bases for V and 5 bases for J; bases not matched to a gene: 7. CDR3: CATGRDRGRDQPQHF. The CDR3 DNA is TGTGCCACCGGTAGGGACAGGGGGCGCGATCAGCCCCAGCATTTT.

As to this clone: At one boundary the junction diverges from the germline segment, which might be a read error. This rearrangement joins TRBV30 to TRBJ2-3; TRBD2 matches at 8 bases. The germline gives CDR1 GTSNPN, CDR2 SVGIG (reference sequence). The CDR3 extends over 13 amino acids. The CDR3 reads CAWSGALSGSVHF. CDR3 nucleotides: TGTGCCTGGAGTGGGGCCCTCAGCGGGAGTGTTCATTTT. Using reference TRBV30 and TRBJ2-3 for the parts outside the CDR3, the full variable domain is SQTIHQWPATLVQPVGSPLSLECTVEGTSNPNLYWYRQAAGRGLQLLFYSVGIGQISSEVPQNLSASRPQDRQFILSSKKLLLSDSGFYLCAWSGALSGSVHFGPGTRLTVL.